Below, 3 T cell receptor beta chains from the same sample are listed, as sequenced in a study of blood T cells in healthy people across ages (dated by TCRdb to about 2015). Receptors were amplified or captured by 5' RACE. The sample was run on an Illumina HiSeq 2500. A second PCR of about 6 to 11 cycles was performed with a sample-barcoded 5' primer and a J-beta primer mix. The public reads were run again by TCRdb, first through fastp at Q25 and then through MiXCR, and only productive beta chains were kept. Identical CDR3 protein sequences are pooled into one entry, listed with their most common genes and DNA. The sample table holds hundreds of thousands of distinct CDR3 sequences, of which about 25% were seen once. The ten largest clones capture roughly 9% of the sample. The sample was also reused in another study, on T cells of mothers and their children.

Sequenced sample: blood. These receptor sequences come from a boy aged 5 to 17 in good health.

This clonotype was picked up a small number of times. The chain joins TRBV7-2 to TRBJ2-5, with TRBD2 matching over 12 bases. With V trimmed by 1 base and J by 10 bases, 1 base remained unmatched. The V gene's germline CDR1 is SGHTA and CDR2 FQGNSA. The CDR3 length is 13 residues. The CDR3 protein is CASSLGLAGDQYF. The DNA of the CDR3 is TGTGCCAGCAGCTTAGGACTAGCGGGGGACCAGTACTTC.

The chain has TRBV29-1 and TRBJ1-2; D perhaps matches TRBD1 (5 bases). Germline CDR1 SQVTM, CDR2 ANQGSEA. Between the trimmed V and J ends, which lost 7 bases and 4 bases, there was a span of 13 bases. The CDR3 has 12 amino acids. The CDR3, as DNA: TGCAGCGCTGCACAGGCCCGCTATGGCTACACCTTC. Protein: CSAAQARYGYTF.

There are a few counts of this clonotype. This may arise from a read error, as a much more abundant clone is one base away. The chain uses TRBV4-3 and TRBJ2-7, with D unresolved. Germline CDR1 and CDR2: LGHNA and YSLEER. The CDR3 extends over 15 amino acids. V was pared by 4 bases and J by 1 base, with 14 bases between. The CDR3 coding sequence is TGCGCCAGCAGCCTCGGGCTTGGAGCGTCCTACGAGCAGTACTTC. Amino acid sequence: CASSLGLGASYEQYF.